The rows below give T cell receptor beta chains drawn from one sample of a study of blood T cell repertoires in COVID-19. Generated by immunoSEQ multiplex PCR, the TCRdb table keeps only in-frame clones and is missing some. The sample shows 250,000 or so clones, about 91% of them seen only once. Sequenced: peripheral blood. Receptors were obtained from a man older than 75 with acute or convalescent COVID-19. CDR3s include the opening cysteine and the closing phenylalanine or tryptophan. Each record gives: CDR3 length, clone size, J gene, V gene, D gene, CDR3 DNA, CDR3 protein. D genes are given only for firm matches. Clone sizes are given selectively: once, few, many, or a class where the clone is expanded.

>15|.|TRBJ1-6|TRBV6-5|TRBD1
TGTGCCAGCAGCCCCGGACAGGGGTTGAATTCACCCCTCCACTTT
CASSPGQGLNSPLHF
>18|few|TRBJ2-3|TRBV4-2|TRBD2
TGTGCCAGCAGCCAAGGCCTTCCGGGACTAGCGGTACAACATACGCAGTATTTT
CASSQGLPGLAVQHTQYF
>17|.|TRBJ2-1|TRBV2|.
TGTGCCAGCAGTCCGATACCCGGAGGGGTGTCCTACAATGAGCAGTTCTTC
CASSPIPGGVSYNEQFF
>15|.|TRBJ2-3|TRBV2|TRBD1
TGTGCCAGCAGTGGGGGACAGGGTTACGGGGATACGCAGTATTTT
CASSGGQGYGDTQYF
>17|.|TRBJ2-7|TRBV28|TRBD1
TGTGCCAGCAGTTTAATGGGACAGGCCCGACGATTTTACGAGCAGTACTTC
CASSLMGQARRFYEQYF
>12|.|TRBJ1-2|TRBV29-1|TRBD1
TGCAGCGGGGACAGGGAGCCCTATGGCTACACCTTC
CSGDREPYGYTF
>16|.|TRBJ2-1|TRBV5-6|TRBD2
TGTGCCAGCAGCTGGGAGGGACTAGCGGGAGTCAATGAGCAGTTCTTC
CASSWEGLAGVNEQFF
>12|.|TRBJ1-4|TRBV5-6|.
TGTGCCAGTCCCAGGGTGAATGAAAAACTGTTTTTT
CASPRVNEKLFF
>16|.|TRBJ1-1|TRBV2|TRBD1
TGTGCCAGCAGGGGTGGGCAGGGGGCGATGAACACTGAAGCTTTCTTT
CASRGGQGAMNTEAFF
>16|once|TRBJ2-2|TRBV5-1|.
TGCGCCAGCAGCTTGGACACTCAGCGAAACACCGGGGAGCTGTTTTTT
CASSLDTQRNTGELFF
>14|.|TRBJ2-7|TRBV7-2|TRBD1
TGTGCCAGCAGCCCCGGGACAGGGCGGGGCGAGCAGTACTTC
CASSPGTGRGEQYF
>14|.|TRBJ1-5|TRBV7-6|TRBD1
TGTGCCAGCACCGCCGGGACAGGAAATCAGCCCCAGCATTTT
CASTAGTGNQPQHF
>15|.|TRBJ1-2|TRBV5-4|.
TGTGCCAGCAGCATTGGACTAGCCCAGGACTATGGCTACACCTTC
CASSIGLAQDYGYTF
>15|.|TRBJ2-1|TRBV9|.
TGTGCCAGCAGCGTAGGAACGGGGTCCTACAATGAGCAGTTCTTC
CASSVGTGSYNEQFF
>17|once|TRBJ1-3|TRBV4-3|.
TGCGCCAGCAGCCAAGATTCAGGTGACAGCTCTGGAAACACCATATATTTT
CASSQDSGDSSGNTIYF
>15|.|TRBJ2-5|TRBV14|TRBD1
TGTGCCAGCAGCCAGACGACAGGGGGCGGAGAGACCCAGTACTTC
CASSQTTGGGETQYF
>16|.|TRBJ1-6|TRBV9|TRBD1
TGTGCCAGCAGCGCCGGGACAGGGGGCTCTAATTCACCCCTCCACTTT
CASSAGTGGSNSPLHF
>14|few|TRBJ1-2|TRBV11-2|.
TGTGCCAGCAGCGGAATAGGGGGGGACTATGGCTACACCTTC
CASSGIGGDYGYTF
>14|.|TRBJ1-1|TRBV18|.
TGTGCCAGCTCACCCGGACAGTCGAACACTGAAGCTTTCTTT
CASSPGQSNTEAFF
>14|.|TRBJ1-2|TRBV9|.
TGTGCCAGCAGCGTAGGGGGCAGTGCTAGTGGCTACACCTTC
CASSVGGSASGYTF
>14|.|TRBJ1-4|TRBV5-4|.
TGTGCCAGCAGCTTAGAGGGTCCGAGGCAAAAACTGTTTTTT
CASSLEGPRQKLFF
>16|.|TRBJ2-3|TRBV6-2/TRBV6-3|TRBD1
TGTGCCAGCAGCTATCGGGACAGCCTACGCACAGATACGCAGTATTTT
CASSYRDSLRTDTQYF
>14|.|TRBJ2-7|TRBV6-5|TRBD1
TGTGCCGTCGCCCCGGGACAGGACGCCTACGAGCAGTACTTC
CAVAPGQDAYEQYF
>16|few|TRBJ2-7|TRBV7-2|TRBD2
TGTGCCAGCAGCTTAGCGGTCCTAGCGGGCTACTACGAGCAGTACTTC
CASSLAVLAGYYEQYF
>15|.|TRBJ2-2|TRBV27|TRBD1
TGTGCCAGCAGGGCCGGGACAGCGAACACCGGGGAGCTGTTTTTT
CASRAGTANTGELFF
>15|.|TRBJ1-4|TRBV7-6|TRBD1
TGTGCCAGCAGCTTCAACAGGGGGACTAATGAAAAACTGTTTTTT
CASSFNRGTNEKLFF
>15|.|TRBJ2-5|TRBV5-4|TRBD2
TGTGCCAGCAGCTTGGCCGCGGGAGGTTTGAGGGCCCAGTACTTC
CASSLAAGGLRAQYF
>13|.|TRBJ1-2|TRBV20-1|.
TGCAGTGCTAGTTACTTCGAAGACTATGGCTACACCTTC
CSASYFEDYGYTF
>14|.|TRBJ1-4|TRBV24-1|TRBD1
TGTGCCACCAGTGAGACCGGGACAGGGGAAAAACTGTTTTTT
CATSETGTGEKLFF
>18|.|TRBJ2-5|TRBV7-9|TRBD2
TGTGCCAGCAGCTTAGTAGGCCGTTGGGCTAGCGGGGGCCCTCAACAGTACTTC
CASSLVGRWASGGPQQYF
>14|.|TRBJ1-2|TRBV19|TRBD1
TGTGCCAGTAGTACCAGGGGGCCGAGCTATGGCTACACCTTC
CASSTRGPSYGYTF
>12|.|TRBJ2-4|TRBV13|.
TGTGCCAGCAGCGTTGAGCGACTTGGAAAGTACTTC
CASSVERLGKYF
>15|.|TRBJ1-1|TRBV7-6|.
TGTGCCAGCAGCTTAACCACAGGCCTGAACACTGAAGCTTTCTTT
CASSLTTGLNTEAFF
>14|.|TRBJ2-5|TRBV20-1|.
TGCAGTGCTAGTGTACCGGGATTACAAGAGACCCAGTACTTC
CSASVPGLQETQYF
>16|.|TRBJ1-6|TRBV18|TRBD1
TGTGCCAGCTCATCGGAGAGACAGGGGTGGAATTCACCCCTCCACTTT
CASSSERQGWNSPLHF
>14|.|TRBJ1-1|TRBV19|.
TGTGCCAGTAACCGCGCCGCCGTGAACACTGAAGCTTTCTTT
CASNRAAVNTEAFF
>13|.|TRBJ1-6|TRBV29-1|.
TGCAGCGTGGGGGAGGGATCAGGTTCACCCCTCCACTTT
CSVGEGSGSPLHF
>14|.|TRBJ2-5|TRBV5-1|.
TGCGCCAGCAGCACCACAGGGTCCCAAGAGACCCAGTACTTC
CASSTTGSQETQYF
>16|.|TRBJ2-3|TRBV10-1|TRBD1
TGCGCCAGCAGTTTGGGGACAGGGGAATTAACAGATACGCAGTATTTT
CASSLGTGELTDTQYF
>16|.|TRBJ2-7|TRBV7-9|.
TGTGCCAGCAGCTTCGGCCAAGGAGGGTCTTCCTACGAGCAGTACTTC
CASSFGQGGSSYEQYF
>14|.|TRBJ1-1|TRBV7-8|.
TGTGCCAGCAGCTCAGGAGGAGTGAACACTGAAGCTTTCTTT
CASSSGGVNTEAFF
>14|.|TRBJ1-6|TRBV6-5|TRBD1
TGTGCCAGCAGCCCGGGACAGCCTAATTCACCCCTCCACTTT
CASSPGQPNSPLHF
>15|.|TRBJ2-3|TRBV6-2/TRBV6-3|TRBD2
TGTGCCAGCAGTTACGGGGGGGTATTTACAGATACGCAGTATTTT
CASSYGGVFTDTQYF
>15|.|TRBJ1-5|TRBV5-6|TRBD1
TGTGCCAGCAGCCCGGGGACAGGGATGGGGCAGCCCCAGCATTTT
CASSPGTGMGQPQHF
>16|.|TRBJ2-1|TRBV4-3|TRBD2
TGCGCCAGCAGCCAATTAAGACTAGCGGGGTACAATGAGCAGTTCTTC
CASSQLRLAGYNEQFF
>15|once|TRBJ1-5|TRBV7-2|TRBD1
TGTGCCAGCAGCTTCAGGGGGATTAGCAATCAGCCCCAGCATTTT
CASSFRGISNQPQHF
>16|.|TRBJ2-2|TRBV7-3|TRBD2
TGTGCCAGCAGCTCGGGGACTAGCGGGGATACCGGGGAGCTGTTTTTT
CASSSGTSGDTGELFF
>15|.|TRBJ2-7|TRBV5-1|TRBD1
TGCGCCAGCAGCTCAAGGACAGGGCTGGACTACGAGCAGTACTTC
CASSSRTGLDYEQYF
>12|.|TRBJ1-4|TRBV6-6|.
TGTGCCAGCAGTCCTGACAGACGGAAACTGTTTTTT
CASSPDRRKLFF
>15|.|TRBJ2-3|TRBV10-3|.
TGTGCCATCAGTGAGATCTCCGGACTTTCAGATACGCAGTATTTT
CAISEISGLSDTQYF
>11|once|TRBJ2-7|TRBV3-1/TRBV3-2|TRBD1
TGTGCCAGCAGCCTTGGACAGGGACAGTACTTC
CASSLGQGQYF
>15|.|TRBJ2-6|TRBV19|.
TGTGCCAGTACCCTACAGGACTCTGGGGCCAACGTCCTGACTTTC
CASTLQDSGANVLTF
>14|.|TRBJ2-1|TRBV20-1|.
TGCAGTGCTAGTGGGGCCAGCTCCTACAATGAGCAGTTCTTC
CSASGASSYNEQFF
>16|once|TRBJ2-3|TRBV6-1|TRBD1
TGTGCCAGCAGTGTAATGGGACAGGGGTTCCCAGATACGCAGTATTTT
CASSVMGQGFPDTQYF
>15|.|TRBJ2-7|TRBV29-1|.
TGCAGCGTTGAAGCAGGGGGGCAGAGAGCCTACGAGCAGTACTTC
CSVEAGGQRAYEQYF